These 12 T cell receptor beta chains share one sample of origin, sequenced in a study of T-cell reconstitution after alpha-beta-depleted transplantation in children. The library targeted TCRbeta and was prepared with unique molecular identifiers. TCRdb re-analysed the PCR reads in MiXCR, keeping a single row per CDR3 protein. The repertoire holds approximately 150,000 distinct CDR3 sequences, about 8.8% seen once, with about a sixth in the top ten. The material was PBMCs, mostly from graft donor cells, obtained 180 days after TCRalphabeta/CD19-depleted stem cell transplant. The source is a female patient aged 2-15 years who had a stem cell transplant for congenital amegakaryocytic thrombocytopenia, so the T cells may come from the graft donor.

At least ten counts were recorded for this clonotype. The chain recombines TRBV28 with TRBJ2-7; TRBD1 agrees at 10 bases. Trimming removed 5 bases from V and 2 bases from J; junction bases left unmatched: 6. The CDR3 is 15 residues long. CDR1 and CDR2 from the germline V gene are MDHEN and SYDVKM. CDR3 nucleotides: TGTGCCAGCAGTCGCCCCGGGACAGGGGCCTACGAGCAGTACTTC. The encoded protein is CASSRPGTGAYEQYF.

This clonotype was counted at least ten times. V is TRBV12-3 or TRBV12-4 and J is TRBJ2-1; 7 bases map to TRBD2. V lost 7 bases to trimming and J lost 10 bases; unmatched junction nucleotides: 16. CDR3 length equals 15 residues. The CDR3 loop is CASTPGGRVHGEQFF. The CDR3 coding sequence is TGTGCCAGCACCCCTGGAGGGAGGGTTCATGGCGAGCAGTTCTTC.

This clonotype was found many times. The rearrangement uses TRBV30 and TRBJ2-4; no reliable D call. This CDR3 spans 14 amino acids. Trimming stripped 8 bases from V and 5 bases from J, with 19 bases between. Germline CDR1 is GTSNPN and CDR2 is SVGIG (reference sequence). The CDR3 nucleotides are TGTGCCATTCGGGCCCCTTCGGGCCAAAACATTCAGTACTTC. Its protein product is CAIRAPSGQNIQYF. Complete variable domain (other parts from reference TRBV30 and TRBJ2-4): SQTIHQWPATLVQPVGSPLSLECTVEGTSNPNLYWYRQAAGRGLQLLFYSVGIGQISSEVPQNLSASRPQDRQFILSSKKLLLSDSGFYLCAIRAPSGQNIQYFGAGTRLSVL.

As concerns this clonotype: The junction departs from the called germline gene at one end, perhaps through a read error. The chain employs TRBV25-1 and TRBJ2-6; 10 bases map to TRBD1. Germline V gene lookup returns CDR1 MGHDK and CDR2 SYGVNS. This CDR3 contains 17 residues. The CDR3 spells CASSRDRGPSGANGLTF. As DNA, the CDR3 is TGTGCCAGCAGTCGGGACAGGGGTCCCTCTGGGGCCAACGGCCTGACTTTC. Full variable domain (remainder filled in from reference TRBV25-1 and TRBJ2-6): EADIYQTPRYLVIGTGKKITLECSQTMGHDKMYWYQQDPGMELHLIHYSYGVNSTEKGDLSSESTVSRIRTEHFPLTLESARPSHTSQYLCASSRDRGPSGANGLTFGAGSRLTVL.

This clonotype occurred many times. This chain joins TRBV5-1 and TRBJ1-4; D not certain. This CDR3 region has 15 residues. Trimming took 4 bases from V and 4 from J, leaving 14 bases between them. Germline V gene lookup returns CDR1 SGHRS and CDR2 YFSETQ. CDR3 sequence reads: CASSPQASGNEKLFF. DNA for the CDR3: TGCGCCAGCAGCCCCCAGGCCTCGGGTAATGAAAAACTGTTTTTT. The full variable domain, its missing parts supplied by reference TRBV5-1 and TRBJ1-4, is KAGVTQTPRYLIKTRGQQVTLSCSPISGHRSVSWYQQTPGQGLQFLFEYFSETQRNKGNFPGRFSGRQFSNSRSEMNVSTLELGDSALYLCASSPQASGNEKLFFGSGTQLSVL.

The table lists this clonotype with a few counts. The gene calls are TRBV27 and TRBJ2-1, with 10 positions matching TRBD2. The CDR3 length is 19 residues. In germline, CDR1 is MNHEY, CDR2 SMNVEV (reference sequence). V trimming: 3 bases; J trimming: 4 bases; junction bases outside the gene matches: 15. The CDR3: CASSFVGVKSGGVYNEQFF. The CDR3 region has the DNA TGTGCCAGCAGTTTTGTGGGGGTGAAGAGCGGGGGGGTATACAATGAGCAGTTCTTC.

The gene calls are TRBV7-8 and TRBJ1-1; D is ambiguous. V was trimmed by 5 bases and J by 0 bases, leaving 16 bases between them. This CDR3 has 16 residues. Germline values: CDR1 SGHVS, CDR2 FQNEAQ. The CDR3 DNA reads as TGTGCCAGCAGCCCCCCGGGTAGGCAGCTGAACACTGAAGCTTTCTTT. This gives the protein CASSPPGRQLNTEAFF.

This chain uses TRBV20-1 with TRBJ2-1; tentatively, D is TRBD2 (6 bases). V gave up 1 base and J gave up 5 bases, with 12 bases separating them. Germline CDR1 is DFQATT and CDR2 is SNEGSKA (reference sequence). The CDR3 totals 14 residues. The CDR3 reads CSARGGRRNNEQFF. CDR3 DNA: TGCAGTGCTAGAGGGGGGAGGAGGAACAATGAGCAGTTCTTC.

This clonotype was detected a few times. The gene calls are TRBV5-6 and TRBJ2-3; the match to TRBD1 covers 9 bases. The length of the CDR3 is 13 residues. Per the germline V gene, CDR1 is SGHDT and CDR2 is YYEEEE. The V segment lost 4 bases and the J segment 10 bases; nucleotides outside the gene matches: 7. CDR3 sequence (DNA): TGTGCCAGCAGCGGGTGGGACAGGGAAGCGCAGTATTTT. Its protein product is CASSGWDREAQYF.

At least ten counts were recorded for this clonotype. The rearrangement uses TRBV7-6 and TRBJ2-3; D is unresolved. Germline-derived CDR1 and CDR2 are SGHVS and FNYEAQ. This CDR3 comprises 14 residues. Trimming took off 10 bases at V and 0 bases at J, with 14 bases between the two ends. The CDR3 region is CATQTPQSTDTQYF. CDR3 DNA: TGTGCCACACAAACCCCCCAAAGCACAGATACGCAGTATTTT.

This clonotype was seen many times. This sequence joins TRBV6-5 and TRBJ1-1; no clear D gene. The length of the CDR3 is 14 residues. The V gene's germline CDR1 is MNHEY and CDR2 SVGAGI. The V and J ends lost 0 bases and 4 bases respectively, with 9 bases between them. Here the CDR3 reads CASSYSPWATEAFF. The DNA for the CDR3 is TGTGCCAGCAGTTACTCACCGTGGGCCACTGAAGCTTTCTTT.

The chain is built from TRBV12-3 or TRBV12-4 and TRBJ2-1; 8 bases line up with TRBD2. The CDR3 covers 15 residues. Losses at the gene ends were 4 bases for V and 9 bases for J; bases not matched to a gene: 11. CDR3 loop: CASSSLAGLNTEQFF. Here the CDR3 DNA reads TGTGCCAGCAGTTCCCTAGCGGGTCTTAACACTGAGCAGTTCTTC.